This entry concerns a single TCR beta chain. Antigen: not known. TCRdb redid the calling of the 5' RACE reads with MiXCR, one entry per CDR3 protein. The sample has 340,000 or so distinct CDR3 sequences; about 12% are singletons. These data belong to a study of T cells after yellow fever vaccination. Findings and caveats of the study: Though it reached lower strength, the secondary response hit its peak faster, day 5 versus 15.

With V trimmed by 0 bases and J by 6 bases, 7 bases remained unmatched. CDR3 length: 15 amino acids. Germline-derived CDR1 and CDR2 are SGHRS and YFSETQ. The chain recombines TRBV5-1 with TRBJ2-3; 7 bases fit TRBD2. The material sequenced was CD4+ T cells sorted from PBMCs, taken 15 days after the yellow fever booster vaccination. The clonotype comes from a man younger than 35 who received the YFV17D yellow fever vaccine. The CDR3 loop is CASSLGAGRADTQYF. Written as DNA, the CDR3 is TGCGCCAGCAGCTTGGGGGCAGGGAGGGCGGATACGCAGTATTTT.